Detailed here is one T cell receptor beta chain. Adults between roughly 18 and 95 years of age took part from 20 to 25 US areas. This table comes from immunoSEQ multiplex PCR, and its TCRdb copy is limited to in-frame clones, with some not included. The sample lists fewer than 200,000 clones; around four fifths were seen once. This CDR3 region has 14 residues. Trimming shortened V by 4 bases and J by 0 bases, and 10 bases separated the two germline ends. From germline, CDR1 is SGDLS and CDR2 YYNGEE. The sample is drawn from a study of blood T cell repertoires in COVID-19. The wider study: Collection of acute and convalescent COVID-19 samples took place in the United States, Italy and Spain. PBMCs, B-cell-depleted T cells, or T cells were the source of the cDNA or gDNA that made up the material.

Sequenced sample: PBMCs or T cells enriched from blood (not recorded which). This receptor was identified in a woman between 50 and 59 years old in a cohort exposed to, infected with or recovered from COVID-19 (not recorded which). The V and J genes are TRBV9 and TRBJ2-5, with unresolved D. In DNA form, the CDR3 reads TGTGCCAGCAGCCCACCAACAGACCAAGAGACCCAGTACTTC. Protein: CASSPPTDQETQYF. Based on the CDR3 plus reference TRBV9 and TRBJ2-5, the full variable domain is DSGVTQTPKHLITATGQRVTLRCSPRSGDLSVYWYQQSLDQGLQFLIQYYNGEERAKGNILERFSAQQFPDLHSELNLSSLELGDSALYFCASSPPTDQETQYFGPGTRLLVL.